The rows below give T cell receptor beta chains drawn from one sample of a study of regulatory T cells in long-lasting Graves disease. TCRdb analysed the multiplex PCR reads with MiXCR anew, one entry per CDR3 protein. Altogether some 400,000 distinct CDR3 sequences are present, about 15% being singletons, with the ten largest covering 16%. These data are also associated with another study on T cells in Graves' hyperthyroidism and ophthalmopathy.

The sequencing here drew on peripheral blood mononuclear cells (PBMCs), taken at new diagnosis, from a patient treated with antithyroid drugs. These receptors all come from a woman aged 25 to 39 with Graves disease. Each CDR3 is given without its conserved first and last residue. Size values are once, few and many counts, or a class for expanded clones, and some rows have none.

V gene,clone size,J gene,CDR3 length,CDR3 protein
TRBV5-1,few,TRBJ2-2,11,ASSLRDTGELF
TRBV9,many,TRBJ2-3,12,ASSSSGRADTQY
TRBV29-1,few,TRBJ2-7,11,SVKQTASYEQY
TRBV5-1,many,TRBJ1-1,13,ASSLVIQGKTEAF
TRBV9,.,TRBJ1-1,12,ASSPHIENTEAF
TRBV18,many,TRBJ1-6,14,ASSPLEGSYNSPLH
TRBV4-1,few,TRBJ1-1,11,ASSRGEHTEAF
TRBV5-1,.,TRBJ2-2,14,ASSLMGGRPTGELF
TRBV18,many,TRBJ2-7,13,ASSQGSGSGYEQY
TRBV7-9,few,TRBJ2-2,14,ASSLRLSRGTGELF
TRBV4-2,.,TRBJ2-3,13,ASRGFSGYPDTQY
TRBV19,.,TRBJ1-4,11,ASSSQGAEKLF
TRBV12-3/TRBV12-4,many,TRBJ2-5,11,ASREQGRETQY
TRBV7-3,many,TRBJ2-3,16,ASSLGIWGDPSTDTQY
TRBV18,.,TRBJ2-2,11,ASSPDANGELF
TRBV7-2,.,TRBJ1-4,13,ASSPRLAANEKLF
TRBV12-3/TRBV12-4,many,TRBJ2-3,10,ASTLSHDTQY
TRBV12-3/TRBV12-4,many,TRBJ1-2,11,ASSFNAAYGYT
TRBV6-1,.,TRBJ2-3,12,ASSEAPWGNTQY
TRBV30,few,TRBJ1-2,12,AWSVFRADCGYT
TRBV7-9,many,TRBJ2-1,13,ASSSLAGGYNEQF
TRBV18,.,TRBJ2-1,15,ASSPISSGSWFNEQF
TRBV7-8,many,TRBJ2-5,12,ASSPYRASGTQY
TRBV29-1,.,TRBJ1-5,12,SATFRGSNQPQH
TRBV7-3,.,TRBJ2-5,12,ASSLTRDQETQY
TRBV5-1,many,TRBJ2-1,9,ASARANEQF
TRBV14,few,TRBJ2-3,12,ASSRLGNTDTQY
TRBV3-1,many,TRBJ1-5,13,ASSVGQGSNQPQH
TRBV6-1,few,TRBJ2-4,9,ASSQKNIQY
TRBV11-3,many,TRBJ2-3,14,ASSSGLAGGPDTQY
TRBV29-1,many,TRBJ2-1,11,SASGTRDNEQF
TRBV5-1,few,TRBJ1-6,12,ASRMDGPNSPLH
TRBV6-2/TRBV6-3,few,TRBJ2-1,13,ASSVENGGGGREF
TRBV13,few,TRBJ2-1,13,ASSVGIASPNEQF
TRBV12-3/TRBV12-4,many,TRBJ1-2,9,ASSYGGGYT
TRBV3-1,few,TRBJ2-1,15,ASSQLISSGSYNEQF
TRBV24-1,.,TRBJ2-7,13,ATSDPRTGAYEQY
TRBV19,many,TRBJ2-7,11,ASSIQGPYEQY
TRBV20-1,few,TRBJ2-2,14,SARTNSGANTGELF
TRBV27,many,TRBJ2-7,11,ASSLQGFYEQY
TRBV18,.,TRBJ2-5,14,ASSRRLAGRLRGQY